This T cell receptor (beta chain) came from a study of CD8 T cells in ankylosing spondylitis. This CDR3 contains 15 residues. The germline V gene encodes CDR1 MNHEY and CDR2 SVGEGT. The trim removed 2 bases at V and 4 bases at J, leaving 4 bases unmatched. Quantitative 5'-RACE with molecular barcodes was used to make the TCR beta libraries. TCRdb re-analysed the 5' RACE reads in MiXCR, keeping a single row per CDR3 protein. In the table there are approximately 520,000 distinct CDR3 sequences, approximately 5% of which are singletons. General study results and limits: Roughly 8 highly homologous variants formed a TCR beta motif that appeared characteristic of ankylosing spondylitis blood. Past research had described some motif variants in reactive arthritis synovial fluid and blood.

This clonotype was counted many times. Its antigen remains unknown. This clonotype was obtained from a male donor with ankylosing spondylitis. The sequencing sample was made of blood, either unsorted or a sorted T cell fraction (not recorded which). V usage is TRBV6-2 or TRBV6-3 and J usage is TRBJ2-3; TRBD1 aligns across 9 bases. The CDR3 DNA follows: TGTGCCAGCAGTTACGAGTGGACAGGGGCAGATACGCAGTATTTT. Translated: CASSYEWTGADTQYF.